A selection of T cell receptor beta chains follows, all from one sample in a study of control samples from healthy donors and cancer patients. Only in-frame clones appear in the TCRdb table, and some are missing; sequencing was by immunoSEQ multiplex PCR. The sample lists about 97,000 clones; roughly 91% were seen once. Sequenced input: blood. These TCRs come from a man in his thirties or forties in good health. The CDR3 runs from the conserved cysteine through the conserved F or W. The D gene is left open where the match is weak. Where a row states a size, it is once, few, many or the class of an expanded clone; other rows omit it.

CDR3 DNA	CDR3 protein	clone size	J gene	V gene	D gene
TGTGCCAGTACTATGGGGTCTTATAGCAATCAGCCCCAGCATTTT	CASTMGSYSNQPQHF	-	TRBJ1-5	TRBV19	-
TGCGCCAGCAGCTTGGAAAGGAACACCGGGGAGCTGTTTTTT	CASSLERNTGELFF	-	TRBJ2-2	TRBV5-1	-
TGTGCCAGCCAGTCGATCCAGACCAATGAGCAGTTCTTC	CASQSIQTNEQFF	-	TRBJ2-1	TRBV7-9	-
TGTGCCAGCAGCTTGGAGGGACAGGGTGACTCTGAAGCTTTCTTT	CASSLEGQGDSEAFF	-	TRBJ1-1	TRBV7-8	TRBD1
TGTGCCAGCAGTTTATCACAGGGGTCCGGGGAGCTGTTTTTT	CASSLSQGSGELFF	-	TRBJ2-2	TRBV28	TRBD1
TGTGCCAGTAATTCCTGGACAGGGGGCACAAGTAATTCACCCCTCCACTTT	CASNSWTGGTSNSPLHF	-	TRBJ1-6	TRBV19	TRBD1
TGCAGCGTTGCATTCGATGGCTACACCTTC	CSVAFDGYTF	-	TRBJ1-2	TRBV29-1	-
TGCGCCAGCAGCTTGCGGACGGGGAATGAAAAACTGTTTTTT	CASSLRTGNEKLFF	-	TRBJ1-4	TRBV5-1	-
TGTGCCAGCTCACCTGAAAAGCGAGCGGGGGGCCTTATTGAGCAGTTCTTC	CASSPEKRAGGLIEQFF	-	TRBJ2-1	TRBV18	TRBD2
TGTGCCAGCAGCTCATACTACAGGGCCTACACTGAAGCTTTCTTT	CASSSYYRAYTEAFF	-	TRBJ1-1	TRBV13	-
TGTGCCAGCTCACCAAGAGCAGGGGAAAATCAGCCCCAGCATTTT	CASSPRAGENQPQHF	-	TRBJ1-5	TRBV18	-
TGTGCCTGGAGTAAGGGGGAGAACTCACCCCTCCACTTT	CAWSKGENSPLHF	-	TRBJ1-6	TRBV30	-
TGTGCCAGCAGTGAGACTAGCGGGATATGGAGTGAGCAGTTCTTC	CASSETSGIWSEQFF	-	TRBJ2-1	TRBV2	TRBD2
TGTGCCAGCAGTTACTACGGTACGGGGGCCAACGTCCTGACTTTC	CASSYYGTGANVLTF	-	TRBJ2-6	TRBV6-5	-
TGCAGTGCCGGAGATAACACTGAAGCTTTCTTT	CSAGDNTEAFF	-	TRBJ1-1	TRBV20-1	-
TGCGCCAGCAATACCCAGGGGACGGGAGAGCAGTTCTTC	CASNTQGTGEQFF	-	TRBJ2-1	TRBV5-1	-
TGTGCCTGGGAGCGGGAGGGCCGTAATGAGCAGTTCTTC	CAWEREGRNEQFF	-	TRBJ2-1	TRBV30	TRBD2
TGTGCCAGCAGCCTTCTACCCCATAGCGGGATTCGGAAATACAATGAGCAGTTCTTC	CASSLLPHSGIRKYNEQFF	once	TRBJ2-1	TRBV14	TRBD2
TGTGCCAGCAGTTTCTCAGGGGAGGTGAACACCGGGGAGCTGTTTTTT	CASSFSGEVNTGELFF	-	TRBJ2-2	TRBV27	-
TGTGCCAGCAGTTCGGGCGGGAGAGGGTCCTACAATGAGCAGTTCTTC	CASSSGGRGSYNEQFF	-	TRBJ2-1	TRBV27	TRBD2
TGTGCCAGCGGGGCCGACAGGGAATCTGGAAACACCATATATTTT	CASGADRESGNTIYF	-	TRBJ1-3	TRBV7-2	TRBD1
TGTGCCAGCAGCCCCGCAGGGGGAGGTACTGAAGCTTTCTTT	CASSPAGGGTEAFF	-	TRBJ1-1	TRBV6-5	TRBD1
TGTGCCAGCAGAGAACCTAGCCAGAACACTGAAGCTTTCTTT	CASREPSQNTEAFF	-	TRBJ1-1	TRBV6-6	-
TGTGCCAGCAGCCAACCCGGACAGGGGGCAACTAATGAAAAACTGTTTTTT	CASSQPGQGATNEKLFF	once	TRBJ1-4	TRBV14	TRBD1
TGTGCCAGCAGCCTAGGACAGGGGCACTACGAGCAGTACTTC	CASSLGQGHYEQYF	-	TRBJ2-7	TRBV27	TRBD1
TGTGCCAGTAGTATTGAGGTCGGCATCAGGGTGCATGAGCAGTACTTC	CASSIEVGIRVHEQYF	-	TRBJ2-7	TRBV19	-
TGTGCCAGCAGCCTCTATGCAGGGGGCTCTGGAGACACCATATATTTT	CASSLYAGGSGDTIYF	-	TRBJ1-3	TRBV5-5	TRBD1
TGTGCCAGCGGACAGGGTGCGATTGAAGCTTTCTTT	CASGQGAIEAFF	-	TRBJ1-1	TRBV2	TRBD1
TGTGCCAGCAGTAAACGAACAGGGGGGCTCGCCAAAAACATTCAGTACTTC	CASSKRTGGLAKNIQYF	-	TRBJ2-4	TRBV27	TRBD1